These T cell receptor beta chains were read from a single sample in a study of cytomegalovirus exposure and HLA in healthy donors. The repertoire was sequenced with immunoSEQ multiplex PCR; TCRdb's copy has only in-frame clones and lacks some. The data contain 90,000 to 120,000 clones, 65% to 80% of them singletons. Sequenced: PBMCs. The origin of the receptors is a woman in her thirties or forties in good health and CMV-seronegative. CDR3s include the opening cysteine and the closing phenylalanine or tryptophan. A D gene is named only where the DNA matches it firmly. Some rows mark clone size as missing; the rest say once, few, many or name a class of expanded clone.

NA	TRBV5-1	TRBJ2-2	TRBD2	CASRSLAGAVGELFF	TGCGCCAGCAGGTCTCTAGCGGGAGCGGTCGGGGAGCTGTTTTTT
NA	TRBV5-6	TRBJ2-2	TRBD1	CASSSDRGRTGELFF	TGTGCCAGCAGCTCCGACAGGGGGCGGACCGGGGAGCTGTTTTTT
NA	TRBV4-1	TRBJ2-3	TRBD2	CASSQDPRLAGDTDTQYF	TGCGCCAGCAGCCAAGATCCCAGACTTGCGGGAGACACAGATACGCAGTATTTT
NA	TRBV9	TRBJ1-1	NA	CASTPTGNTEAFF	TGTGCCTCCACCCCGACAGGGAACACTGAAGCTTTCTTT
NA	TRBV28	TRBJ2-1	TRBD1	CASSWGQGAKRQFF	TGTGCCAGCAGTTGGGGACAGGGGGCGAAACGGCAGTTCTTC
NA	TRBV6-6	TRBJ1-4	NA	CASSYASQGPEKLFF	TGTGCCAGCAGTTACGCAAGCCAGGGTCCTGAAAAACTGTTTTTT
NA	TRBV4-1	TRBJ2-1	NA	CASSQVGGRGYNEQFF	TGCGCCAGCAGCCAAGTAGGCGGAAGGGGCTACAATGAGCAGTTCTTC
NA	TRBV27	TRBJ1-2	TRBD1	CASGQGATGGYTF	TGTGCCAGCGGACAGGGGGCAACGGGCGGCTACACCTTC
once	TRBV6-1	TRBJ2-7	TRBD2	CASIWERGGYEQYF	TGTGCCAGCATTTGGGAGCGGGGGGGATACGAGCAGTACTTC
NA	TRBV7-2	TRBJ2-2	NA	CASSLRQASTGELFF	TGTGCCAGCAGCTTAAGACAGGCTAGCACCGGGGAGCTGTTTTTT
NA	TRBV7-2	TRBJ2-7	NA	CASSLAYRVYEQYF	TGTGCCAGCAGCTTAGCGTACAGAGTCTACGAGCAGTACTTC
NA	TRBV6-5	TRBJ2-7	NA	CASSWGVEQYF	TGTGCCAGCAGTTGGGGAGTCGAGCAGTACTTC
NA	TRBV27	TRBJ2-5	TRBD2	CASSYGLAGGLQNGETQYF	TGTGCCAGCAGTTACGGTCTGGCGGGGGGGCTACAAAACGGAGAGACCCAGTACTTC
once	TRBV10-1	TRBJ1-4	NA	CASSGFRGEKLFF	TGCGCCAGCTCGGGATTCCGGGGGGAAAAACTGTTTTTT
NA	TRBV5-1	TRBJ2-7	TRBD1	CASSTMTGTYEQYF	TGCGCCAGCAGCACAATGACAGGGACCTACGAGCAGTACTTC
NA	TRBV30	TRBJ1-1	NA	CASIRGTGEGEAFF	TGTGCCTCCATTCGCGGGACGGGGGAGGGTGAAGCTTTCTTT
NA	TRBV28	TRBJ2-1	TRBD1	CASSYPPPLSSGGREDEQFF	TGTGCCAGCAGTTACCCTCCCCCCCTCTCTTCAGGGGGAAGAGAGGATGAGCAGTTCTTC
NA	TRBV27	TRBJ2-3	NA	CASSLSSWASDTQYF	TGTGCCAGCAGTTTATCTTCGTGGGCCTCAGATACGCAGTATTTT
NA	TRBV2	TRBJ2-1	NA	CASSEEDRIYNEQFF	TGTGCCAGCAGTGAAGAAGACAGAATCTACAATGAGCAGTTCTTC
NA	TRBV9	TRBJ2-7	NA	CASSADRNYEQYF	TGTGCCAGCAGCGCCGACAGAAACTACGAGCAGTACTTC
few	TRBV7-2	TRBJ1-6	NA	CASSLISGATGGSPLHF	TGTGCCAGCAGCTTAATTTCAGGGGCCACCGGTGGTTCACCCCTCCACTTT
NA	TRBV27	TRBJ1-5	TRBD1	CASRTGGGYQPQHF	TGTGCCAGCAGAACAGGGGGTGGTTACCAGCCCCAGCATTTT
NA	TRBV7-2	TRBJ2-2	NA	CASSLSPGNTGELFF	TGTGCCAGCAGCTTATCTCCAGGGAACACCGGGGAGCTGTTTTTT
NA	TRBV12-5	TRBJ2-1	TRBD2	CASGLALAGGFGNEQFF	TGTGCTAGTGGTTTGGCCTTAGCGGGAGGATTTGGGAATGAGCAGTTCTTC
NA	TRBV5-6	TRBJ2-5	NA	CASSLRMEGETQYF	TGTGCCAGCAGCTTGCGTATGGAGGGAGAGACCCAGTACTTC
NA	TRBV25-1	TRBJ1-6	NA	CASSAAEGAFSPLHF	TGTGCCAGCAGTGCCGCCGAAGGGGCCTTTTCACCCCTCCACTTT
few	TRBV5-1	TRBJ2-7	NA	CASSLGGPPYEQYF	TGCGCCAGCAGCTTGGGCGGCCCACCCTACGAGCAGTACTTC
NA	TRBV19	TRBJ1-1	NA	CASKPSRELNTEAFF	TGTGCCAGTAAGCCCTCGAGGGAGTTGAACACTGAAGCTTTCTTT
NA	TRBV5-6	TRBJ2-1	TRBD2	CASSLYMTSGKVDEQFF	TGTGCCAGCAGCCTCTATATGACTAGCGGGAAGGTCGATGAGCAGTTCTTC
NA	TRBV2	TRBJ1-2	NA	CASSGTPNYGYTF	TGTGCCAGCAGCGGGACACCTAACTATGGCTACACCTTC
few	TRBV7-9	TRBJ2-7	TRBD1	CASSLGTGLTYEQYF	TGTGCCAGCAGCTTAGGGACAGGGCTAACCTACGAGCAGTACTTC
NA	TRBV4-3	TRBJ2-1	TRBD2	CASSQEPTSGGHGEQFF	TGCGCCAGCAGCCAAGAACCAACTAGCGGGGGGCACGGTGAGCAGTTCTTC
NA	TRBV7-2	TRBJ2-3	NA	CASSLATSTDTQYF	TGTGCCAGCAGCTTAGCGACTAGCACAGATACGCAGTATTTT
NA	TRBV29-1	TRBJ2-1	TRBD1	CSVGTVNNEQFF	TGCAGCGTAGGGACAGTAAACAATGAGCAGTTCTTC
NA	TRBV7-9	TRBJ1-6	NA	CASSDGRQGNSPLHF	TGTGCCAGCAGCGATGGGCGGCAGGGAAATTCACCCCTCCACTTT
NA	TRBV6-5	TRBJ2-7	NA	CASSYGGKGGEQYF	TGTGCCAGCAGTTACGGTGGGAAAGGAGGCGAGCAGTACTTC
NA	TRBV19	TRBJ2-7	NA	CASSDREAPYEQYF	TGTGCCAGTAGTGATAGGGAGGCCCCCTACGAGCAGTACTTC
NA	TRBV28	TRBJ2-7	NA	CASSGLRANGSNEQYF	TGTGCCAGCAGTGGGCTTAGGGCTAACGGGAGTAACGAGCAGTACTTC
NA	TRBV27	TRBJ2-5	TRBD2	CASSSTSGRDLQETQYF	TGTGCCAGCAGTTCGACTAGCGGGAGGGACCTCCAAGAGACCCAGTACTTC
NA	TRBV27	TRBJ2-7	TRBD1	CASTRTGGYEQYF	TGTGCCAGCACGCGGACAGGGGGGTACGAGCAGTACTTC